Given below is one T cell receptor beta chain in context. An amount of RNA that ranged from about 0.45 to 1 ug was reverse transcribed with random hexamers. Each CDR3 protein gets one entry after TCRdb re-called the immunoSEQ multiplex PCR reads with MiXCR. The sample has about 180,000 distinct CDR3 sequences, approximately 96% seen once. The source of the sample is a study of CD8 T cells in Susac syndrome. This CDR3 contains 11 residues. Trimming shortened V by 4 bases and J by 8 bases, and 9 bases separated the two germline ends. Germline V CDR1 and CDR2: SQVTM, ANQGSEA. Source material: CD4+ T cells from PBMCs. The chain employs TRBV29-1 and TRBJ2-4; the D gene is possibly TRBD1 (6 bases). This receptor was obtained from a human donor with multiple sclerosis. CDR3 DNA: TGCAGCGTTGGAGGGGGAGACATTCAGTACTTC. Its protein product is CSVGGGDIQYF. Full variable domain (outside the CDR3, taken from reference TRBV29-1 and TRBJ2-4): SAVISQKPSRDICQRGTSLTIQCQVDSQVTMMFWYRQQPGQSLTLIATANQGSEATYESGFVIDKFPISRPNLTFSTLTVSNMSPEDSSIYLCSVGGGDIQYFGAGTRLSVL.